The rows below give T cell receptor beta chains drawn from one sample of a study of CD8+ T cells in alopecia areata. The table came from immunoSEQ multiplex PCR; TCRdb's copy has only in-frame clones and leaves some out. The top ten hold around 15% of the sample, which has approximately 180,000 clones, 50% to 70% seen once. The sample was CD4+ T cells sorted from blood, taken at week 0. The receptors come from a human donor with alopecia areata. The CDR3 runs from the conserved cysteine through the conserved F or W. The D gene is left open where the match is weak. For some rows the clone size is stated as once, few or many, or as a class when expanded; others skip it.

clone_size: few; v_call: TRBV9; d_call: -; j_call: TRBJ1-3; cdr3_aa: CASSPWTDTIYF; cdr3_nt: TGTGCCAGCAGCCCCTGGACGGATACCATATATTTT
clone_size: -; v_call: TRBV2; d_call: -; j_call: TRBJ2-5; cdr3_aa: CASTKTRVGETQYF; cdr3_nt: TGTGCCAGCACAAAAACGCGGGTAGGAGAGACCCAGTACTTC
clone_size: few; v_call: TRBV7-9; d_call: -; j_call: TRBJ2-5; cdr3_aa: CASSFPGALQETQYF; cdr3_nt: TGTGCCAGCAGCTTTCCAGGGGCCCTCCAAGAGACCCAGTACTTC
clone_size: -; v_call: TRBV30; d_call: -; j_call: TRBJ1-1; cdr3_aa: CAWSVLEGLDTEAFF; cdr3_nt: TGTGCCTGGAGTGTACTAGAGGGCTTGGACACTGAAGCTTTCTTT
clone_size: -; v_call: TRBV7-9; d_call: TRBD1; j_call: TRBJ2-1; cdr3_aa: CASSRTGVEYNEQFF; cdr3_nt: TGTGCCAGCAGCCGCACAGGGGTGGAGTACAATGAGCAGTTCTTC
clone_size: -; v_call: TRBV29-1; d_call: -; j_call: TRBJ1-1; cdr3_aa: CSVERHVDTEAFF; cdr3_nt: TGCAGCGTTGAACGGCACGTAGACACTGAAGCTTTCTTT
clone_size: -; v_call: TRBV30; d_call: -; j_call: TRBJ1-1; cdr3_aa: CAWSAGIQGAFF; cdr3_nt: TGTGCCTGGAGTGCGGGAATTCAGGGAGCTTTCTTT
clone_size: -; v_call: TRBV2; d_call: TRBD1; j_call: TRBJ1-2; cdr3_aa: CASKTGGYGYTF; cdr3_nt: TGTGCCAGCAAAACAGGGGGCTATGGCTACACCTTC
clone_size: few; v_call: TRBV28; d_call: -; j_call: TRBJ1-5; cdr3_aa: CASSFLGLLSNSNQPQHF; cdr3_nt: TGTGCCAGCAGTTTCTTGGGCCTACTTTCCAATAGCAATCAGCCCCAGCATTTT
clone_size: few; v_call: TRBV19; d_call: TRBD1; j_call: TRBJ2-7; cdr3_aa: CASSSRDRGHEQYF; cdr3_nt: TGTGCCAGTAGTAGCCGGGACAGGGGCCACGAGCAGTACTTC
clone_size: -; v_call: TRBV5-1; d_call: -; j_call: TRBJ1-1; cdr3_aa: CASRGQMNTEAFF; cdr3_nt: TGCGCCAGCAGAGGACAGATGAACACTGAAGCTTTCTTT
clone_size: -; v_call: TRBV7-6; d_call: -; j_call: TRBJ2-5; cdr3_aa: CASSLEVYQETQYF; cdr3_nt: TGTGCCAGCAGCTTAGAGGTGTACCAAGAGACCCAGTACTTC
clone_size: once; v_call: TRBV4-2; d_call: TRBD2; j_call: TRBJ2-2; cdr3_aa: CASSQAHGGARTGELFF; cdr3_nt: TGTGCCAGCAGCCAAGCCCACGGGGGGGCGCGCACCGGGGAGCTGTTTTTT
clone_size: -; v_call: TRBV6-5; d_call: TRBD1; j_call: TRBJ1-2; cdr3_aa: CASRQTGVGYTF; cdr3_nt: TGTGCCAGCAGGCAAACAGGGGTCGGCTACACCTTC
clone_size: few; v_call: TRBV19; d_call: -; j_call: TRBJ1-1; cdr3_aa: CASSPVTGSNTEAFF; cdr3_nt: TGTGCCAGTAGTCCAGTGACAGGATCGAACACTGAAGCTTTCTTT
clone_size: few; v_call: TRBV5-1; d_call: TRBD1; j_call: TRBJ2-6; cdr3_aa: CASSSSRDRAGANVLTF; cdr3_nt: TGCGCCAGCAGCTCGTCCCGGGACAGGGCTGGGGCCAACGTCCTGACTTTC
clone_size: once; v_call: TRBV6-5; d_call: TRBD1; j_call: TRBJ1-2; cdr3_aa: CASIGQGTNYGYTF; cdr3_nt: TGTGCCAGCATAGGACAGGGGACTAACTATGGCTACACCTTC
clone_size: -; v_call: TRBV9; d_call: -; j_call: TRBJ1-2; cdr3_aa: CASSASASPRGYGYTF; cdr3_nt: TGTGCCAGCAGCGCCAGTGCTAGTCCCCGGGGCTATGGCTACACCTTC
clone_size: -; v_call: TRBV29-1; d_call: -; j_call: TRBJ2-5; cdr3_aa: CSVVERLQETQYF; cdr3_nt: TGCAGCGTTGTGGAAAGACTTCAAGAGACCCAGTACTTC
clone_size: -; v_call: TRBV2; d_call: TRBD1; j_call: TRBJ1-6; cdr3_aa: CASGTGKRLSQNSPLHF; cdr3_nt: TGTGCCAGTGGGACAGGGAAACGCCTAAGCCAGAATTCACCCCTCCACTTT
clone_size: -; v_call: TRBV7-2; d_call: -; j_call: TRBJ2-4; cdr3_aa: CASSLVGNIQYF; cdr3_nt: TGTGCCAGCAGCTTAGTGGGAAACATTCAGTACTTC
clone_size: -; v_call: TRBV5-4; d_call: -; j_call: TRBJ1-1; cdr3_aa: CASSFTTAMNTEAFF; cdr3_nt: TGTGCCAGCAGCTTCACGACAGCTATGAACACTGAAGCTTTCTTT
clone_size: -; v_call: TRBV29-1; d_call: -; j_call: TRBJ2-5; cdr3_aa: CSVSGGSQETQYF; cdr3_nt: TGCAGCGTCTCTGGGGGGAGCCAAGAGACCCAGTACTTC
clone_size: -; v_call: TRBV18; d_call: -; j_call: TRBJ2-7; cdr3_aa: CASSPGGTEQYF; cdr3_nt: TGTGCCAGCTCACCTGGGGGGACCGAGCAGTACTTC
clone_size: few; v_call: TRBV7-9; d_call: TRBD2; j_call: TRBJ2-7; cdr3_aa: CASSLASGVGYEQYF; cdr3_nt: TGTGCCAGCAGCTTGGCTAGCGGGGTTGGGTACGAGCAGTACTTC
clone_size: few; v_call: TRBV15; d_call: -; j_call: TRBJ2-7; cdr3_aa: CATSRDSGYEQYF; cdr3_nt: TGTGCCACCAGCAGAGATAGCGGATACGAGCAGTACTTC
clone_size: -; v_call: TRBV4-1; d_call: -; j_call: TRBJ2-3; cdr3_aa: CASSQAGRGGAGTDTQYF; cdr3_nt: TGCGCCAGCAGCCAAGCGGGCAGGGGAGGAGCAGGCACAGATACGCAGTATTTT
clone_size: -; v_call: TRBV20-1; d_call: -; j_call: TRBJ2-3; cdr3_aa: CSAKEWDTQYF; cdr3_nt: TGCAGTGCTAAAGAGTGGGATACGCAGTATTTT
clone_size: -; v_call: TRBV2; d_call: TRBD1; j_call: TRBJ2-5; cdr3_aa: CASLARNGQGAQETQYF; cdr3_nt: TGTGCCAGCCTGGCTCGGAACGGACAGGGGGCCCAAGAGACCCAGTACTTC
clone_size: -; v_call: TRBV7-9; d_call: -; j_call: TRBJ2-7; cdr3_aa: CASSLLESSYEQYF; cdr3_nt: TGTGCCAGCAGCTTATTGGAGAGCTCCTACGAGCAGTACTTC
clone_size: -; v_call: TRBV7-8; d_call: -; j_call: TRBJ1-2; cdr3_aa: CASSRTKNYGYTF; cdr3_nt: TGTGCCAGCAGCCGGACGAAGAACTATGGCTACACCTTC